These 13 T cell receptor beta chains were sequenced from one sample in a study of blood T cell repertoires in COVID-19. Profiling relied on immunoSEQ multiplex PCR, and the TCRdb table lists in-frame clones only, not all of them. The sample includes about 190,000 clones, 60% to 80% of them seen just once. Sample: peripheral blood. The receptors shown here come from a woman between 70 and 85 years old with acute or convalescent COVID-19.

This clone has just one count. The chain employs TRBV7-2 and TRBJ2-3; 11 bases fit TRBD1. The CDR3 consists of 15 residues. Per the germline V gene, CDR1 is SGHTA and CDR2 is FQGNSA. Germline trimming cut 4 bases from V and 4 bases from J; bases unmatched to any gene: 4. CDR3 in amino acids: CASSWDRGFSDTQYF. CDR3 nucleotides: TGTGCCAGCAGCTGGGACAGGGGGTTTTCAGATACGCAGTATTTT.

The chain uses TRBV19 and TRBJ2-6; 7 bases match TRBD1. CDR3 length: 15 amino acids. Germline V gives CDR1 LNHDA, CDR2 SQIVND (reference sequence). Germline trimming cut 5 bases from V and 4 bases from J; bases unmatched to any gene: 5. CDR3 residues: CASSLTGVGANVLTF. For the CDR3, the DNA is TGTGCCAGTAGTCTAACAGGGGTCGGGGCCAACGTCCTGACTTTC.

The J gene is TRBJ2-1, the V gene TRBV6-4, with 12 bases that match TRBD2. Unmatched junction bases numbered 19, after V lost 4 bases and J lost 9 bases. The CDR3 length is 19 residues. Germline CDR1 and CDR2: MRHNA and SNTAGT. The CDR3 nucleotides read TGTGCCAGCAGTGTGCAACTAGCGGGAGGACCTAGAAGACAGGTTGAGCAGTTCTTC. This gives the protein CASSVQLAGGPRRQVEQFF.

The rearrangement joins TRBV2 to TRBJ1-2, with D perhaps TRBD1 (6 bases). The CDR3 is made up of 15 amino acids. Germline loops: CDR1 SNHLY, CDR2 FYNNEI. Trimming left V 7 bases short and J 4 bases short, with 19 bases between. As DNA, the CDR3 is TGTGCCAGCACCCCTGGGGACACTGGATTCTATGGCTACACCTTC. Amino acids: CASTPGDTGFYGYTF.

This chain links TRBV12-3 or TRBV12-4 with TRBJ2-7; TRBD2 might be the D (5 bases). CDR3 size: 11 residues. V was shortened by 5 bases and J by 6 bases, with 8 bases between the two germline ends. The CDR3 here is CASSTSREQYF. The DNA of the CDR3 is TGTGCCAGCAGTACTAGTCGCGAGCAGTACTTC.

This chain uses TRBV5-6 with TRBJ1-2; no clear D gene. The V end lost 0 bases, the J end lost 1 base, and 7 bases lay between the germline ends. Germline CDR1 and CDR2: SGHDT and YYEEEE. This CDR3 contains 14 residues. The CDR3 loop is CASSLAIVNYGYTF. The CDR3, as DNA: TGTGCCAGCAGCTTGGCGATAGTTAACTATGGCTACACCTTC.

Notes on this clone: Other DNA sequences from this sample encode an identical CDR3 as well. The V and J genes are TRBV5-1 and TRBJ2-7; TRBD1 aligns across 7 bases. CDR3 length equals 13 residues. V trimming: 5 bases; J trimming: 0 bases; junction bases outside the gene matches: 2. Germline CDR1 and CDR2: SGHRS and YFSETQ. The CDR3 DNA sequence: TGCGCCAGCAGACAGGGGTCCTCCTACGAGCAGTACTTC. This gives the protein CASRQGSSYEQYF.

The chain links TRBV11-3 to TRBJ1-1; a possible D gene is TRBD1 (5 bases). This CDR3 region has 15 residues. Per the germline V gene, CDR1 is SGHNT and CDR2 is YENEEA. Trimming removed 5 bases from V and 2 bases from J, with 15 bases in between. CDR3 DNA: TGTGCCAGCAGCCTAGGGAACAGGAAAAACACTGAAGCTTTCTTT. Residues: CASSLGNRKNTEAFF.

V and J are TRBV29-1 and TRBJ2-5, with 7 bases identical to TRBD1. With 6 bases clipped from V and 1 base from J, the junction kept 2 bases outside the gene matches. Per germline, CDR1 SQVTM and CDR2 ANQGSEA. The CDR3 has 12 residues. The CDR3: CSVGQVQETQYF. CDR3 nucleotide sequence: TGCAGCGTCGGACAGGTCCAAGAGACCCAGTACTTC.

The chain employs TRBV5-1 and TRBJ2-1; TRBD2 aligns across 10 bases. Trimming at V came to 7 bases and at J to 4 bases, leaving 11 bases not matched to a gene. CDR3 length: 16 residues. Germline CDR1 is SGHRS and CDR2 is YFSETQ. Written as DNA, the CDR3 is TGCGCCAGCGCACGTCTCCTAGCGGGAGAGTACAATGAGCAGTTCTTC. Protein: CASARLLAGEYNEQFF.

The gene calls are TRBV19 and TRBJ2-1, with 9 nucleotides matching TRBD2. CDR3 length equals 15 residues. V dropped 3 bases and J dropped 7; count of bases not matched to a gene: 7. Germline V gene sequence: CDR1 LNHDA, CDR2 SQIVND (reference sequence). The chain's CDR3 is CASSIRREGRNEQFF. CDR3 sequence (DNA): TGTGCCAGTAGTATCCGGCGGGAGGGCCGGAATGAGCAGTTCTTC.

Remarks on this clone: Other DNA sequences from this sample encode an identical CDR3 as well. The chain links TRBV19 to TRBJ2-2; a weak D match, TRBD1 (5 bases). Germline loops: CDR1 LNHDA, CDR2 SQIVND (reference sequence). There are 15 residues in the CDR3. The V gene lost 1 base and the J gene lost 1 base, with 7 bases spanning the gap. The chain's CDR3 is CASSIGQGNTGELFF. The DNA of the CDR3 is TGTGCCAGTAGTATAGGGCAGGGGAACACCGGGGAGCTGTTTTTT.

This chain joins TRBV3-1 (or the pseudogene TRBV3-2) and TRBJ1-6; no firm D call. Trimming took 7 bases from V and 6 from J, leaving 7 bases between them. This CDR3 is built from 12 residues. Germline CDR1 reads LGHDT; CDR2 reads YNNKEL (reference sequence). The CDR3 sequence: CASNEGNSPLHF. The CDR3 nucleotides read TGTGCCAGCAACGAGGGTAATTCACCCCTCCACTTT.